The 32 T cell receptor beta chains in this list originate from one sample, sequenced in a study of blood T cell repertoires in COVID-19. Some clones are missing from TCRdb's copy, which holds only in-frame ones; the method was immunoSEQ multiplex PCR. Among 200,000 to 250,000 clones listed, roughly nine tenths were seen once. Sequenced sample: peripheral blood. The receptors derive from a man aged 35 to 55 with active or convalescent COVID-19.

The chain carries TRBV3-1 (or the pseudogene TRBV3-2) and TRBJ2-5; weak D call: TRBD2 (5 bases). The CDR3 totals 15 residues. Germline values: CDR1 LGHDT, CDR2 YNNKEL (reference sequence). Trimming left V 4 bases short and J 5 bases short, with 17 bases between. CDR3 nucleotide sequence: TGTGCCAGCAGCCCCAGAGGGAGTAGTACGGAGACCCAGTACTTC. It yields the protein CASSPRGSSTETQYF.

This clone was recorded only once. The chain uses TRBV2 and TRBJ1-1; weak D call: TRBD1 (6 bases). Germline assignment: CDR1 SNHLY and CDR2 FYNNEI. Trimming left V 8 bases short and J 6 bases short, with 19 bases between. The CDR3 has 14 residues. This chain's CDR3 is CASLLRGAGAEAFF. The CDR3, as DNA: TGTGCCAGCCTTCTCAGGGGCGCTGGCGCTGAAGCTTTCTTT.

The genes are TRBV7-9 and TRBJ2-7; 7 nucleotides agree with TRBD1. The CDR3 has 16 residues. V lost 1 base, J lost 3 bases, and 9 bases stayed unmatched. The germline CDR1 and CDR2 sequences are SEHNR and FQNEAQ (reference sequence). The CDR3 protein is CASSLGTAQGDYEQYF. CDR3 coding DNA: TGTGCCAGCAGCTTAGGTACCGCGCAGGGGGACTACGAGCAGTACTTC.

The CDR3 DNA is TGTGCCAGCAGCCAGTTAGGGGGGGACTACGAGCAGTACTTC. This gives the protein CASSQLGGDYEQYF. The V gene is TRBV7-9, the J gene TRBJ2-7; a weak D match, TRBD2 (7 bases). The CDR3 totals 14 residues. CDR1 is SEHNR and CDR2 is FQNEAQ in the germline V gene (reference sequence). The V end lost 5 bases, the J end lost 3 bases, and 14 bases lay between the germline ends.

The chain carries TRBV7-9 and TRBJ1-1, with 8 nucleotides matching TRBD1. Trimming removed 5 bases from V and 8 bases from J; junction bases left unmatched: 4. There are 12 residues in the CDR3. From germline, CDR1 is SEHNR and CDR2 FQNEAQ (reference sequence). The CDR3 sequence: CASSGDRFEAFF. CDR3 nucleotide sequence: TGTGCCAGCAGCGGGGACAGGTTCGAAGCTTTCTTT. Combining the CDR3 with reference TRBV7-9 and TRBJ1-1 gives the whole variable domain DTGVSQNPRHKITKRGQNVTFRCDPISEHNRLYWYRQTLGQGPEFLTYFQNEAQLEKSRLLSDRFSAERPKGSFSTLEIQRTEQGDSAMYLCASSGDRFEAFFGQGTRLTVV.

This rearrangement joins TRBV2 to TRBJ2-5, with a tentative D call TRBD1 (5 bases). The CDR3 runs to 15 residues. Germline CDR1 and CDR2: SNHLY and FYNNEI. V dropped 3 bases and J dropped 2 bases, with 13 bases sitting between them. In DNA form, the CDR3 reads TGTGCCAGCAGTGAGGCAGGGATGAGACAAGAGACCCAGTACTTC. Translating gives CASSEAGMRQETQYF.

The sample holds a few counts of this clone. The genes are TRBV2 and TRBJ1-2, with TRBD1 matching 7 bases. The CDR3 consists of 14 residues. V lost 7 bases, J lost 12 bases, and 17 bases stayed unmatched. From germline, CDR1 is SNHLY and CDR2 FYNNEI. The CDR3, as DNA: TGTGCCAGCACGAGGGCAGGGACAGCCCGTTCTAACACCTTC. It specifies CASTRAGTARSNTF.

V gene TRBV4-1 combines with J gene TRBJ2-6, with D possibly being TRBD1 (5 bases). The CDR3 spans 15 residues. The germline CDR1 and CDR2 sequences are MGHRA and YSYEKL. The V and J ends lost 9 bases and 2 bases respectively, with 14 bases between them. The CDR3, as DNA: TGCGCCAGTCGGCAAGCAGGGACTGGGGCCAACGTCCTGACTTTC. Its protein product is CASRQAGTGANVLTF.

CDR3 sequence (DNA): TGCAGCTTATGGGACAGGGCCGAGACCCAGTACTTC. Protein: CSLWDRAETQYF. The chain has TRBV29-1 and TRBJ2-5; 9 bases fit TRBD1. Trimming at V came to 8 bases and at J to 5 bases, leaving 6 bases not matched to a gene. The germline V gene encodes CDR1 SQVTM and CDR2 ANQGSEA. The CDR3 length is 12 residues.

The rearrangement uses TRBV7-9 and TRBJ2-7, with 7 bases that match TRBD2. The J segment lost 0 bases and the V segment lost 2 bases, leaving 1 base of the junction unmatched. The germline gives CDR1 SEHNR, CDR2 FQNEAQ (reference sequence). The CDR3 is 14 residues long. In nucleotides, the CDR3 is TGTGCCAGCAGCTTAACGGGGGGCTCCTACGAGCAGTACTTC. Protein sequence: CASSLTGGSYEQYF.

The V gene is TRBV5-1, the J gene TRBJ2-7; 8 nucleotides agree with TRBD1. V shed 0 bases, J shed 0 bases, and the junction held 17 bases outside the gene matches. The CDR3 sequence is 20 residues long. CDR1 and CDR2 from the germline V gene are SGHRS and YFSETQ. The CDR3 bases are TGCGCCAGCAGCTTGGCCGCCACGGCAGGGGGCTATTTAAGCTCCTACGAGCAGTACTTC. This sequence encodes CASSLAATAGGYLSSYEQYF.

The V call is TRBV18, the J call TRBJ1-3; 7 bases are a match to TRBD1. Germline V lookup: CDR1 KGHSH, CDR2 LQKENI. Trimming at V came to 2 bases and at J to 4 bases, leaving 2 bases not matched to a gene. The CDR3 is 14 amino acids. The DNA of the CDR3 is TGTGCCAGCTCACCAGGGACAGTGGGAAACACCATATATTTT. This gives the protein CASSPGTVGNTIYF.

The chain has TRBV10-3 and TRBJ2-5; the D gene is possibly TRBD1 (6 bases). This CDR3 region has 14 residues. The germline V and J ends were trimmed by 2 bases and 4 bases, with 11 bases remaining between them. The germline CDR1 and CDR2 sequences are ENHRY and SYGVKD. CDR3 sequence: CAISEETGPETQYF. CDR3 in DNA: TGTGCCATCAGTGAGGAAACAGGGCCAGAGACCCAGTACTTC.

This chain connects TRBV2 to TRBJ1-2; D perhaps matches TRBD1 (5 bases). Germline loops: CDR1 SNHLY, CDR2 FYNNEI. V was cut by 4 bases and J by 7 bases, with 19 bases left in between. This CDR3 has 15 amino acids. The CDR3 sequence is CASSVAWGPQGGYTF. DNA for the CDR3: TGTGCCAGCAGTGTAGCGTGGGGCCCTCAGGGTGGCTACACCTTC. Supplemented by reference TRBV2 and TRBJ1-2, the full variable domain reads EPEVTQTPSHQVTQMGQEVILRCVPISNHLYFYWYRQILGQKVEFLVSFYNNEISEKSEIFDDQFSVERPDGSNFTLKIRSTKLEDSAMYFCASSVAWGPQGGYTFGSGTRLTVV.

The chain carries TRBV19 and TRBJ1-1; D unclear. This CDR3 comprises 13 residues. The V end was cut by 8 bases, the J end by 4 bases, with 14 bases between. Looked up from germline, CDR1 is LNHDA and CDR2 is SQIVND (reference sequence). CDR3 DNA: TGTGCCAGTTCGGTAAGCGGAGGCACTGAAGCTTTCTTT. Protein: CASSVSGGTEAFF.

The chain has TRBV12-3 or TRBV12-4 and TRBJ2-5; weak D call: TRBD1 (6 bases). This CDR3 comprises 13 residues. Deletions cut 3 bases from V and 3 bases from J, with 8 bases between. Here the CDR3 DNA reads TGTGCCAGCAGTTTTGGACAGAAAGAGACCCAGTACTTC. The encoded protein is CASSFGQKETQYF.

The V call is TRBV5-1, the J call TRBJ1-2, with a weak D call TRBD1 (5 bases). The CDR3 runs to 13 residues. V dropped 9 bases and J dropped 6 bases, with 18 bases sitting between them. Germline CDR1 is SGHRS and CDR2 is YFSETQ. CDR3 region: CATKGTLRDGYTF. The CDR3 DNA follows: TGCGCCACCAAAGGGACTCTGCGGGATGGCTACACCTTC. Full variable domain (outside the CDR3, taken from reference TRBV5-1 and TRBJ1-2): KAGVTQTPRYLIKTRGQQVTLSCSPISGHRSVSWYQQTPGQGLQFLFEYFSETQRNKGNFPGRFSGRQFSNSRSEMNVSTLELGDSALYLCATKGTLRDGYTFGSGTRLTVV.

The chain carries TRBV27 and TRBJ2-7; TRBD1 matches 10 bases. Germline assignment: CDR1 MNHEY and CDR2 SMNVEV (reference sequence). The CDR3 totals 11 residues. The J segment lost 12 bases and the V segment lost 6 bases, leaving 5 bases of the junction unmatched. The CDR3 nucleotides are TGTGCCAGCAGCCCGGGACAGGGGCGGTACTTC. Its protein is CASSPGQGRYF.

CDR3 region: CASIGSGDTGELFF. As DNA, the CDR3 is TGTGCCAGCATTGGTTCGGGGGACACCGGGGAGCTGTTTTTT. The chain uses TRBV16 and TRBJ2-2; D might be TRBD2 (6 bases). The CDR3 contains 14 residues. Trimming left V 7 bases short and J 3 bases short, with 12 bases between. Germline V gene data show CDR1 as KGHSY and CDR2 as FQNENV.

The rearrangement joins TRBV25-1 to TRBJ2-7; 8 positions match TRBD1. The junction had 7 bases not matched to a gene; V was cut back by 7 bases and J by 5 bases. The CDR3 length is 13 residues. Germline V lookup: CDR1 MGHDK, CDR2 SYGVNS. The CDR3 sequence: CASKGQGRDEQYF. The CDR3 DNA follows: TGTGCCAGCAAAGGACAGGGCCGCGACGAGCAGTACTTC.

This sequence joins TRBV30 and TRBJ1-3; D ambiguous. V was clipped by 4 bases and J by 0 bases, with 13 bases between them. Looked up from germline, CDR1 is GTSNPN and CDR2 is SVGIG (reference sequence). This CDR3 has 15 residues. CDR3 DNA: TGTGCCTGGACCTCTTCGGTAGTCTCTGGAAACACCATATATTTT. This codes for CAWTSSVVSGNTIYF.

This sequence joins TRBV11-2 and TRBJ2-7; D is unresolved. V gave up 3 bases and J gave up 7 bases, with 7 bases separating them. The germline gives CDR1 SGHAT, CDR2 FQNNGV. The CDR3 extends over 11 amino acids. The CDR3 loop is CASSFFGEQYF. The CDR3 DNA sequence: TGTGCCAGCAGCTTTTTCGGGGAGCAGTACTTC.

The CDR3 region is CASSIPGTLNTEAFF. DNA of the CDR3: TGTGCCAGCAGCATACCCGGGACATTGAACACTGAAGCTTTCTTT. The V and J genes are TRBV7-9 and TRBJ1-1; the D gene is possibly TRBD1 (6 bases). The V gene's germline CDR1 is SEHNR and CDR2 FQNEAQ (reference sequence). V shed 5 bases and J shed 0 bases, with 13 bases lying between them. CDR3 length: 15 residues.

The chain combines TRBV5-4 with TRBJ2-7, with D possibly matching TRBD2 (6 bases). There are 15 residues in the CDR3. Germline V gene sequence: CDR1 SGHNT, CDR2 YYREEE (reference sequence). V was clipped by 4 bases and J by 7 bases, with 21 bases between them. The CDR3 bases are TGTGCCAGCAGCCGAGGCCCCAGGGAGGCGGCTGAGCAGTACTTC. Translated: CASSRGPREAAEQYF.

The chain combines TRBV19 with TRBJ1-2, with 7 bases identical to TRBD1. The CDR3 totals 15 residues. Per germline, CDR1 LNHDA and CDR2 SQIVND (reference sequence). V was clipped by 4 bases and J by 2 bases; unmatched bases: 7. CDR3 bases: TGTGCCAGTAGTACCCCGACAGGGACGAACTATGGCTACACCTTC. This encodes CASSTPTGTNYGYTF.

The chain combines TRBV4-1 with TRBJ1-5; the D gene is possibly TRBD1 (6 bases). V was trimmed by 1 base and J by 6 bases, leaving 13 bases between them. This CDR3 region has 15 residues. CDR1 is MGHRA, CDR2 YSYEKL, per germline. DNA for the CDR3: TGCGCCAGCAGCCAAGCACAGGGATTCGGTCAGCCCCAGCATTTT. This sequence encodes CASSQAQGFGQPQHF.

V and J are TRBV27 and TRBJ1-5; D perhaps matches TRBD1 (6 bases). CDR1 is MNHEY, CDR2 SMNVEV, per germline (reference sequence). With 5 bases removed from V and 3 bases from J, the gap between germline ends came to 11 bases. This CDR3 comprises 14 residues. CDR3: CASSPGQFNQPQHF. The CDR3 region has the DNA TGTGCCAGCAGTCCAGGACAGTTCAATCAGCCCCAGCATTTT.

CDR3 region: CASSDLVGTSTDTQYF. The DNA of the CDR3 is TGTGCCAGCAGTGACCTGGTGGGCACTAGCACAGATACGCAGTATTTT. The gene calls are TRBV6-4 and TRBJ2-3; no clear D. The V end lost 2 bases, the J end lost 0 bases, and 12 bases lay between the germline ends. The CDR3 loop spans 16 amino acids. Looked up from germline, CDR1 is MRHNA and CDR2 is SNTAGT.

This rearrangement joins TRBV10-2 to TRBJ2-1, with TRBD2 identical over 9 bases. Trimming at V came to 5 bases and at J to 3 bases, leaving 5 bases not matched to a gene. Germline CDR1 and CDR2: WSHSY and SAAADI. The CDR3 consists of 15 residues. The CDR3 DNA sequence: TGCGCCAGCAGTTGGACTAGCGAGCTCTACAATGAGCAGTTCTTC. Translated: CASSWTSELYNEQFF.

V is TRBV28 and J is TRBJ1-3, with a tentative D call TRBD1 (5 bases). Per the germline V gene, CDR1 is MDHEN and CDR2 is SYDVKM. Trimming shortened V by 5 bases and J by 0 bases, and 11 bases separated the two germline ends. The CDR3 sequence is 15 residues long. The CDR3 sequence: CASSPGHFSGNTIYF. The CDR3 bases are TGTGCCAGCAGTCCAGGGCACTTCTCTGGAAACACCATATATTTT.

The chain is built from TRBV3-1 (or the pseudogene TRBV3-2) and TRBJ1-2, with D unclear. There are 12 residues in the CDR3. V was clipped by 0 bases and J by 8 bases, with 7 bases between them. CDR1 and CDR2 from the germline V gene are LGHDT and YNNKEL (reference sequence). The CDR3 DNA reads as TGTGCCAGCAGCCAAGATGCGGGCGGCTACACCTTC. This sequence encodes CASSQDAGGYTF.

The chain recombines TRBV7-9 with TRBJ2-2; no clear D. The CDR3 consists of 15 residues. Between the trimmed V and J ends, which lost 3 bases and 0 bases, there was a span of 8 bases. Germline V gene lookup returns CDR1 SEHNR and CDR2 FQNEAQ (reference sequence). The CDR3 loop is CASSLQVTNTGELFF. DNA of the CDR3: TGTGCCAGCAGCTTGCAGGTCACGAACACCGGGGAGCTGTTTTTT.